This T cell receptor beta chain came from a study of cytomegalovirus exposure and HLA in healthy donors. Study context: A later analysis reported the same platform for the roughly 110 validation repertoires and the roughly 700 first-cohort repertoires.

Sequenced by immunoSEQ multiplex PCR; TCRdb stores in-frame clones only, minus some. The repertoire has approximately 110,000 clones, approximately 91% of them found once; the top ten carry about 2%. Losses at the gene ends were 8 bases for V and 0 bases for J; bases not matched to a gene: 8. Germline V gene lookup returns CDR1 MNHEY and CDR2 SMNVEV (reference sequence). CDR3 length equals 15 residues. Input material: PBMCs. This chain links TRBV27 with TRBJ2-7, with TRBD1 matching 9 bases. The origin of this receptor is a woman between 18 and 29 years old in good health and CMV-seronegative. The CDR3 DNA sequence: TGTGCCAGCCGACCGGGACAGGGAAGCTCCTACGAGCAGTACTTC. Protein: CASRPGQGSSYEQYF.